These 27 T cell receptor beta chains share one sample of origin, sequenced in a study of technical replicates of blood from a handful of donors (dated by TCRdb to the late 2010s). The library came from the immunoSEQ multiplex PCR assay. Held by TCRdb, this immuneACCESS table contains in-frame sequences only and omits some clones. Under half of the omission traces to an unresolved V gene where checked; the cause of the rest is unknown. The table for this sample lists roughly 40,000 clones; around 96% of them were counted only once. The top ten clones comprise 0.35% to 0.4% of the sample. Input material: T cells isolated from PBMCs. The receptors stem from a human donor in good health.

V gene TRBV4-3 combines with J gene TRBJ2-7; no firm D call. This CDR3 has 14 amino acids. V lost 3 bases and J 0 bases, leaving 9 bases between the germline ends. In germline, CDR1 is LGHNA, CDR2 YSLEER. The CDR3 here is CASSHGQLSYEQYF. CDR3 nucleotide sequence: TGCGCCAGCAGCCATGGGCAGCTCTCCTACGAGCAGTACTTC.

The chain couples TRBV28 to TRBJ2-7, with 11 positions matching TRBD2. CDR1 and CDR2 from the germline V gene are MDHEN and SYDVKM. The length of the CDR3 is 19 residues. V trimming: 2 bases; J trimming: 1 base; junction bases outside the gene matches: 13. CDR3 nucleotide sequence: TGTGCCAGCAGTTTACAGTACAGCTTTAGCGGGAGGGATTCCTACGAGCAGTACTTC. Protein sequence: CASSLQYSFSGRDSYEQYF. The full variable domain, its missing parts supplied by reference TRBV28 and TRBJ2-7, is DVKVTQSSRYLVKRTGEKVFLECVQDMDHENMFWYRQDPGLGLRLIYFSYDVKMKEKGDIPEGYSVSREKKERFSLILESASTNQTSMYLCASSLQYSFSGRDSYEQYFGPGTRLTVT.

This clone came up once. The chain combines TRBV10-3 with TRBJ2-7; D is unclear. The V end was cut by 0 bases, the J end by 2 bases, with 5 bases between. The CDR3 is 13 amino acids. The V gene's germline CDR1 is ENHRY and CDR2 SYGVKD. CDR3 protein: CAISESTPYEQYF. The CDR3 nucleotides are TGTGCCATCAGTGAGTCGACTCCCTACGAGCAGTACTTC.

In this sample, this clone turned up once. The rearrangement links TRBV19 to TRBJ1-5; D is uncertain. The CDR3 contains 16 residues. CDR1 and CDR2 from the germline V gene are LNHDA and SQIVND (reference sequence). Trimming took off 1 base at V and 9 bases at J, with 19 bases between the two ends. Here the CDR3 reads CASSIAFGGPGGPQHF. DNA of the CDR3: TGTGCCAGTAGTATAGCTTTCGGAGGGCCGGGCGGGCCCCAGCATTTT.

V is TRBV10-1 and J is TRBJ2-5; possible D gene TRBD2, 5 bases. The V gene's germline CDR1 is WNHNN and CDR2 SYGVQD (reference sequence). The V and J ends lost 2 bases and 2 bases respectively, with 9 bases between them. This CDR3 has 14 residues. DNA of the CDR3: TGCGCCAGCAGTGAGCCTGACTATCAAGAGACCCAGTACTTC. Its protein is CASSEPDYQETQYF.

The rearrangement links TRBV6-1 to TRBJ2-7, with D possibly TRBD1 on 5 matching bases. The CDR3 runs 13 residues. Trimming took off 2 bases at V and 4 bases at J, with 9 bases between the two ends. Per germline, CDR1 MNHNS and CDR2 SASEGT. CDR3 loop: CASSERGRYEQYF. The DNA for the CDR3 is TGTGCCAGCAGTGAAAGGGGCAGGTACGAGCAGTACTTC.

This chain connects TRBV11-3 to TRBJ2-7; the D gene is possibly TRBD2 (5 bases). The V and J ends lost 0 bases and 3 bases respectively, with 15 bases between them. The germline gives CDR1 SGHNT, CDR2 YENEEA. The CDR3 is 16 residues long. CDR3 DNA sequence: TGTGCCAGCAGCTTAGATAATATGGGAGTGGGCTACGAGCAGTACTTC. Translation: CASSLDNMGVGYEQYF.

V usage is TRBV29-1 and J usage is TRBJ2-7, with 9 bases lining up with TRBD1. CDR1 is SQVTM, CDR2 ANQGSEA, per germline. The CDR3 loop spans 13 amino acids. Trimming at V came to 8 bases and at J to 3 bases, leaving 8 bases not matched to a gene. In DNA, the CDR3 is TGCAGCACCTCAACAGGGGGCCTCTACGAGCAGTACTTC. This sequence encodes CSTSTGGLYEQYF.

This chain links TRBV29-1 with TRBJ1-1; D is unresolved. Germline V gene sequence: CDR1 SQVTM, CDR2 ANQGSEA. The CDR3 has 14 amino acids. The V end was cut by 2 bases, the J end by 1 base, with 11 bases between. Here the CDR3 reads CSVELAIKNTEAFF. CDR3 coding DNA: TGCAGCGTTGAACTGGCCATAAAGAACACTGAAGCTTTCTTT.

The chain joins TRBV29-1 to TRBJ1-1; D may be TRBD1 (5 bases). This CDR3 is 15 amino acids long. V was shortened by 0 bases and J by 5 bases, with 16 bases between the two germline ends. In germline, CDR1 is SQVTM, CDR2 ANQGSEA. The CDR3 protein is CSVEDQEGRGTEAFF. In nucleotides, the CDR3 is TGCAGCGTTGAAGATCAGGAGGGGAGAGGGACTGAAGCTTTCTTT. Together with reference TRBV29-1 and TRBJ1-1, the CDR3 gives the full variable domain: SAVISQKPSRDICQRGTSLTIQCQVDSQVTMMFWYRQQPGQSLTLIATANQGSEATYESGFVIDKFPISRPNLTFSTLTVSNMSPEDSSIYLCSVEDQEGRGTEAFFGQGTRLTVV.

CDR3 coding DNA: TGCGCCAGCAGTCAATGGGGGGGCTCTGAAGCTTTCTTT. Translation gives CASSQWGGSEAFF. This chain joins TRBV23-1 and TRBJ1-1, with a possible D match to TRBD1 (6 bases). TRBV23-1 falls under the ORF class, with uncertain function. V was cut by 1 base and J by 6 bases, with 9 bases left in between. The CDR3 loop spans 13 amino acids.

This sequence joins TRBV19 and TRBJ2-7; D perhaps matches TRBD1 (6 bases). The V gene's germline CDR1 is LNHDA and CDR2 SQIVND (reference sequence). Trimming cost V 5 bases and J 2 bases, with 19 bases left between them. This CDR3 is built from 16 residues. DNA for the CDR3: TGTGCCAGTAGTGAGATTGGACAGTCAGGCACCTACGAGCAGTACTTC. Translating gives CASSEIGQSGTYEQYF.

The gene calls are TRBV11-3 and TRBJ2-7; 7 bases match TRBD2. V dropped 5 bases and J dropped 0; count of bases not matched to a gene: 13. Germline V gene lookup returns CDR1 SGHNT and CDR2 YENEEA. The CDR3 is made up of 17 amino acids. In nucleotides, the CDR3 is TGTGCCAGCAGCCCACAGCTAGGGGAGGGCTTCTCCTACGAGCAGTACTTC. It codes for CASSPQLGEGFSYEQYF.

The CDR3 coding sequence is TGTGCCAGCAGCTATATTCCGGGACAGGGTGATGAAAAACTGTTTTTT. This gives the protein CASSYIPGQGDEKLFF. The genes are TRBV28 and TRBJ1-4, with 9 bases matching TRBD1. Germline loops: CDR1 MDHEN, CDR2 SYDVKM. The CDR3 spans 16 residues. V lost 6 bases to trimming and J lost 6 bases; unmatched junction nucleotides: 11.

This sequence joins TRBV5-4 and TRBJ2-1; TRBD2 agrees at 9 bases. CDR3 length equals 16 residues. V trimming: 2 bases; J trimming: 0 bases; junction bases outside the gene matches: 3. Germline CDR1 reads SGHNT; CDR2 reads YYREEE (reference sequence). CDR3 in DNA: TGTGCCAGCAGCTTCGCAGCGGGAGGCTCCTACAATGAGCAGTTCTTC. Residues: CASSFAAGGSYNEQFF.

This sequence joins TRBV6-1 and TRBJ1-3; TRBD1 might be the D (6 bases). V lost 6 bases and J lost 4, with 13 bases in between. CDR3 length equals 14 residues. In germline, CDR1 is MNHNS, CDR2 SASEGT. CDR3 protein: CASSHTGYGNTIYF. The CDR3, as DNA: TGTGCCAGCAGCCATACAGGGTACGGAAACACCATATATTTT.

This clone was seen only once. CDR3 bases: TGTGCCAGCAGCTCCTTGGGGACAGGGTGGGAAACTGAAGCTTTCTTT. Translation gives CASSSLGTGWETEAFF. The chain joins TRBV7-9 to TRBJ1-1; 9 nucleotides align to TRBD1. CDR1 and CDR2 from the germline V gene are SEHNR and FQNEAQ (reference sequence). This CDR3 has 16 residues. V shed 4 bases, J shed 5 bases, and the junction held 11 bases outside the gene matches.

This clone is a singleton in its sample. The CDR3 is CASRASGSISLMYNEQFF. In nucleotides, the CDR3 is TGCGCCAGCCGGGCTAGCGGGAGTATAAGCCTCATGTACAATGAGCAGTTCTTC. The rearrangement joins TRBV5-1 to TRBJ2-1; the match to TRBD2 covers 10 bases. Germline trimming cut 7 bases from V and 4 bases from J; bases unmatched to any gene: 17. Germline V gene lookup returns CDR1 SGHRS and CDR2 YFSETQ. The CDR3 totals 18 residues.

The rearrangement links TRBV7-2 to TRBJ1-4; D is undetermined. CDR1 and CDR2 (germline): SGHTA, FQGNSA. This CDR3 is built from 14 residues. V shed 7 bases and J shed 4 bases, with 13 bases lying between them. The CDR3 DNA reads as TGTGCCAGCACCCTTTCAGCGAATAATGAAAAACTGTTTTTT. Translated: CASTLSANNEKLFF.

On this clone itself: Its ends do not fully match the called genes, so a read error is possible. The V call is TRBV7-3, the J call TRBJ2-5, with 14 bases matching TRBD2. CDR3 length equals 13 residues. Looked up from germline, CDR1 is SGHTA and CDR2 is FQGTGA. CDR3 residues: CASSLTSGRAVDF. For the CDR3, the DNA is TGTGCCAGCAGCTTGACTAGCGGGAGGGCCGTGGACTTC.

V usage is TRBV6-5 and J usage is TRBJ2-1; D might be TRBD2 (6 bases). The germline V gene has CDR1 MNHEY and CDR2 SVGAGI. The CDR3 loop spans 13 amino acids. Trimming took 8 bases from V and 6 from J, leaving 14 bases between them. The CDR3 loop reads CASCPGVVNEQFF. The DNA of the CDR3 is TGTGCCAGCTGCCCGGGAGTTGTCAATGAGCAGTTCTTC.

V gene TRBV6-5 combines with J gene TRBJ2-1, with D perhaps matching TRBD2 (5 bases). This CDR3 comprises 14 residues. Germline values: CDR1 MNHEY, CDR2 SVGAGI. V was pared by 3 bases and J by 1 base, with 7 bases between. The CDR3: CASSYSGSYNEQFF. The CDR3 DNA reads TGTGCCAGCAGTTATTCGGGGTCCTACAATGAGCAGTTCTTC.

This clone appeared once. J is TRBJ2-1 and V is TRBV7-3; the match to TRBD1 covers 7 bases. The V and J ends lost 3 bases and 6 bases, in that order; junction bases with no gene match: 11. Looked up from germline, CDR1 is SGHTA and CDR2 is FQGTGA. The CDR3 extends over 16 amino acids. The CDR3 region has the DNA TGTGCCAGCAGCTTTCACAGGGGATCCTTAATCAATGAGCAGTTCTTC. Translated, it gives CASSFHRGSLINEQFF.

V usage is TRBV2 and J usage is TRBJ2-1; 11 bases fit TRBD2. Trimming at V came to 5 bases and at J to 8 bases, leaving 8 bases not matched to a gene. The CDR3 extends over 15 amino acids. Germline V gene lookup returns CDR1 SNHLY and CDR2 FYNNEI. CDR3 DNA: TGTGCCAGCAGTTCCGGGACTAGCGGTACGGATGAGCAGTTCTTC. Its protein product is CASSSGTSGTDEQFF.

The chain is built from TRBV30 and TRBJ2-5, with 7 bases that match TRBD1. Germline values: CDR1 GTSNPN, CDR2 SVGIG (reference sequence). The CDR3 consists of 13 residues. With 2 bases clipped from V and 1 base from J, the junction kept 1 base outside the gene matches. The CDR3 protein is CAWSSGGQETQYF. CDR3 nucleotides: TGTGCCTGGAGTTCAGGGGGCCAAGAGACCCAGTACTTC. Together with reference TRBV30 and TRBJ2-5, the CDR3 gives the full variable domain: SQTIHQWPATLVQPVGSPLSLECTVEGTSNPNLYWYRQAAGRGLQLLFYSVGIGQISSEVPQNLSASRPQDRQFILSSKKLLLSDSGFYLCAWSSGGQETQYFGPGTRLLVL.

The J gene is TRBJ1-5, the V gene TRBV18; TRBD1 agrees at 9 bases. The length of the CDR3 is 16 residues. Trimming at V came to 5 bases and at J to 1 base, leaving 6 bases not matched to a gene. Germline V gene sequence: CDR1 KGHSH, CDR2 LQKENI. The CDR3 nucleotides are TGTGCCAGCTCAAGGGACAGGGCCGCAAGCAATCAGCCCCAGCATTTT. Its protein product is CASSRDRAASNQPQHF.

V gene TRBV5-4 combines with J gene TRBJ1-1; tentative D call: TRBD1 (5 bases). V was trimmed by 0 bases and J by 0 bases, leaving 9 bases between them. Germline lookup yields CDR1 SGHNT and CDR2 YYREEE (reference sequence). This CDR3 has 15 amino acids. The DNA for the CDR3 is TGTGCCAGCAGCTTGGCCCAGGGTATGAACACTGAAGCTTTCTTT. Protein sequence: CASSLAQGMNTEAFF.